Listed here are 18 T cell receptor beta chains from one sample, sequenced in a study of blood T cell repertoires in COVID-19. Some clones are missing from TCRdb's copy, which holds only in-frame ones; the method was immunoSEQ multiplex PCR. The sample lists 150,000 to 200,000 clones; 78% were seen once. The material sequenced was PBMCs or T cells enriched from blood (not recorded which). The receptors were gathered from a woman between 50 and 59 years old who had recovered from COVID-19.

This rearrangement joins TRBV28 to TRBJ2-1; 8 bases match TRBD2. This CDR3 contains 14 residues. Germline V gene sequence: CDR1 MDHEN, CDR2 SYDVKM. Trimming cost V 5 bases and J 9 bases; bases outside gene matches: 9. CDR3 coding DNA: TGTGCCAGCAGTAGGCCGGGAGGGCCGGGTGAGCAGTTCTTC. Protein: CASSRPGGPGEQFF.

This sequence joins TRBV4-2 and TRBJ1-5, with a weak D call TRBD1 (6 bases). V dropped 4 bases and J dropped 1 base, with 14 bases sitting between them. This CDR3 contains 16 residues. The V gene's germline CDR1 is LGHNA and CDR2 YNFKEQ. This CDR3 is CASSPGARGSNQPQHF. CDR3 sequence (DNA): TGTGCCAGCAGCCCAGGGGCCCGGGGCAGCAATCAGCCCCAGCATTTT.

This clone has only one observation. The V gene is TRBV6-5, the J gene TRBJ1-1, with a weak D call TRBD1 (6 bases). The germline V gene encodes CDR1 MNHEY and CDR2 SVGAGI. V dropped 6 bases and J dropped 4 bases, with 12 bases sitting between them. This CDR3 is 13 amino acids long. DNA of the CDR3: TGTGCCAGCAGCATGACAGGACTCACTGAAGCTTTCTTT. As protein: CASSMTGLTEAFF.

This clone was counted a few times. The junction differs from germline at one of its ends, possibly a read error. The rearrangement uses TRBV12-3 or TRBV12-4 and TRBJ2-7, with 9 bases fitting TRBD1. The CDR3 spans 13 residues. CDR3 amino acids: CASSPMSPGTGKF. The CDR3 region has the DNA TGTGCCAGCAGCCCGATGAGTCCGGGGACAGGGAAGTTC.

This rearrangement joins TRBV5-4 to TRBJ2-2; a weak D match, TRBD2 (6 bases). The CDR3 is made up of 14 amino acids. CDR1 SGHNT and CDR2 YYREEE come from the germline V gene (reference sequence). The V gene lost 4 bases and the J gene lost 4 bases, with 11 bases spanning the gap. CDR3 amino acids: CASSEGLTTGELFF. CDR3 DNA: TGTGCCAGCAGCGAGGGACTTACCACCGGGGAGCTGTTTTTT.

The table lists this clone with a count of one. This chain links TRBV29-1 with TRBJ1-2, with TRBD1 matching over 8 bases. Per germline, CDR1 SQVTM and CDR2 ANQGSEA. V lost 7 bases to trimming and J lost 3 bases; unmatched junction nucleotides: 7. The CDR3 length is 13 residues. The CDR3 sequence is CSARTGLDYGYTF. CDR3 nucleotide sequence: TGCAGCGCAAGGACAGGGCTGGACTATGGCTACACCTTC.

The chain is built from TRBV9 and TRBJ2-5; 10 bases align to TRBD2. The ends lost 0 bases at V and 5 bases at J; junction bases unmatched: 4. Germline V CDR1 and CDR2: SGDLS, YYNGEE. The CDR3 covers 15 residues. CDR3: CASSVGPSGSETQYF. The CDR3 nucleotides read TGTGCCAGCAGCGTAGGTCCTAGCGGGAGTGAGACCCAGTACTTC.

The chain recombines TRBV2 with TRBJ1-3, with D uncertain. CDR3 size: 14 residues. Germline values: CDR1 SNHLY, CDR2 FYNNEI. The V end was cut by 4 bases, the J end by 2 bases, with 9 bases between. The CDR3 loop is CASSVGFAGNTIYF. CDR3 sequence (DNA): TGTGCCAGCAGTGTCGGTTTTGCTGGAAACACCATATATTTT.

V gene TRBV6-1 combines with J gene TRBJ1-5; D is perhaps TRBD1 (5 bases). Germline CDR1 is MNHNS and CDR2 is SASEGT. Trimming cost V 2 bases and J 0 bases, with 20 bases left between them. The CDR3 covers 19 residues. CDR3 sequence: CASSEKRDATTYSNQPQHF. The CDR3 coding sequence is TGTGCCAGCAGTGAAAAGCGGGACGCTACAACCTATAGCAATCAGCCCCAGCATTTT.

This clone was detected many times. DNA of the CDR3: TGTGCCAGCAGTATGGTTCGGGGAGATACGCAGTATTTT. Its protein product is CASSMVRGDTQYF. This chain uses TRBV6-5 with TRBJ2-3, with D perhaps TRBD2 (5 bases). Germline CDR1 is MNHEY and CDR2 is SVGAGI. The V end lost 5 bases, the J end lost 5 bases, and 11 bases lay between the germline ends. The CDR3 spans 13 residues.

In DNA, the CDR3 is TGCAGCGCTCTGCTGGGACTAGCGAACTACAATGAGCAGTTCTTC. Translated, it gives CSALLGLANYNEQFF. The J gene is TRBJ2-1, the V gene TRBV29-1, with TRBD2 matching over 10 bases. The CDR3 runs to 15 residues. V dropped 7 bases and J dropped 3; count of bases not matched to a gene: 9. Germline V lookup: CDR1 SQVTM, CDR2 ANQGSEA.

CDR3 DNA: TGCAGTGCTAGTTCCGCCGGGCAGGGGGCTCGGAATGAGCAGTTCTTC. Its translation is CSASSAGQGARNEQFF. The rearrangement links TRBV20-1 to TRBJ2-1; 8 nucleotides agree with TRBD1. From germline, CDR1 is DFQATT and CDR2 SNEGSKA (reference sequence). The CDR3 runs to 16 residues. J was trimmed by 7 bases and V by 3 bases; bases with no gene match: 14.

This clone showed up just a few times. The rearrangement links TRBV30 to TRBJ2-1, with 11 bases fitting TRBD2. V lost 1 base to trimming and J lost 1 base; unmatched junction nucleotides: 3. The CDR3 totals 16 residues. In germline, CDR1 is GTSNPN, CDR2 SVGIG (reference sequence). As DNA, the CDR3 is TGTGCCTGGAGTGGGCTAGCGGGAGGTTCCTACAATGAGCAGTTCTTC. This gives the protein CAWSGLAGGSYNEQFF.

This clone showed up just a few times. CDR3 DNA sequence: TGCAGCGCCGGACAAGGCTACAATGAGCAGTTCTTC. Protein sequence: CSAGQGYNEQFF. J is TRBJ2-1 and V is TRBV29-1; D might be TRBD1 (5 bases). Trimming pared 7 bases from V and 3 bases from J, leaving 10 bases between. This CDR3 contains 12 residues. The V gene's germline CDR1 is SQVTM and CDR2 ANQGSEA.

V gene TRBV9 combines with J gene TRBJ1-6; 7 nucleotides align to TRBD1. The CDR3 is 15 amino acids. The trim removed 4 bases at V and 8 bases at J, leaving 9 bases unmatched. The germline CDR1 and CDR2 sequences are SGDLS and YYNGEE. The CDR3 here is CASSRRQGWDSPLHF. The CDR3 nucleotides read TGTGCCAGCAGCCGGAGACAGGGTTGGGATTCACCCCTCCACTTT.

The chain links TRBV25-1 to TRBJ2-1; TRBD2 aligns across 9 bases. V shed 0 bases, J shed 7 bases, and the junction held 13 bases outside the gene matches. This CDR3 region has 18 residues. Germline V gene lookup returns CDR1 MGHDK and CDR2 SYGVNS. CDR3: CASSEYGSGSGRMNEQFF. CDR3 nucleotide sequence: TGTGCCAGCAGTGAATATGGGAGCGGTAGCGGGAGAATGAATGAGCAGTTCTTC.

This clone occurred a few times. The CDR3 region has the DNA TGTGCCAGCAGCCCCCGACTAGCGGGCGCGGGGGAGACCCAGTACTTC. Encoded protein: CASSPRLAGAGETQYF. The rearrangement links TRBV7-3 to TRBJ2-5; 10 nucleotides line up with TRBD2. The CDR3 length is 16 residues. The V and J ends lost 5 bases and 5 bases, in that order; junction bases with no gene match: 11. The germline CDR1 and CDR2 sequences are SGHTA and FQGTGA.

The CDR3 region is CASSSGGAIPNYGYTF. The CDR3 nucleotides read TGTGCCAGCAGTTCGGGTGGGGCGATTCCTAACTATGGCTACACCTTC. The chain is built from TRBV28 and TRBJ1-2, with D possibly matching TRBD1 (5 bases). This CDR3 is built from 16 residues. Trimming cost V 4 bases and J 0 bases, with 15 bases left between them. Germline-derived CDR1 and CDR2 are MDHEN and SYDVKM.